The 32 T cell receptor beta chains given below trace back to one sample, sequenced in a study of T-cell reconstitution after alpha-beta-depleted transplantation in children (dated by TCRdb to about 2016). The sample's treatment or condition, from its label and the paper: allogeneic hematopoietic cell transplantation with graft depleted of TCRalphabeta T cells and CD19 B cells. The method behind the library was PCR. Data came from an Illumina HiSeq 2500. To normalize quantification of the TCRbeta repertoire, the TCR libraries were built with molecular barcoding that relied on unique molecular identifiers. TCRdb reworked the public reads: Q25 trimming with fastp, MiXCR clone assembly, productive beta chains retained. Rows with a matching CDR3 protein are joined into one entry that keeps the most common DNA and genes. The sample contains about 500,000 distinct CDR3 sequences, approximately 10% of them found a single time. The leading ten clones occupy roughly 15% of the sample.

The sequenced sample was PBMCs, mostly from graft donor cells, obtained 180 days after TCRalphabeta/CD19-depleted stem cell transplant. The receptors were sampled from a female patient aged 2 to 10 who had a stem cell transplant for aplastic anemia, so the T cells may come from the graft donor.

V is TRBV20-1 and J is TRBJ2-1; D is possibly TRBD2 (5 bases). The germline V gene has CDR1 DFQATT and CDR2 SNEGSKA (reference sequence). Between the trimmed V and J ends, which lost 0 bases and 7 bases, there was a span of 7 bases. This CDR3 is built from 12 residues. CDR3 sequence reads: CSARERGNEQFF. The CDR3 DNA follows: TGCAGTGCTAGAGAGAGAGGGAATGAGCAGTTCTTC.

This sequence joins TRBV28 and TRBJ1-5; D not resolved. Trimming took off 2 bases at V and 11 bases at J, with 16 bases between the two ends. Per germline, CDR1 MDHEN and CDR2 SYDVKM. This CDR3 has 14 residues. DNA of the CDR3: TGTGCCAGCAGTTTAGGTTGGGTTAATCAAGCCCAGCATTTT. Translated, it gives CASSLGWVNQAQHF.

This chain links TRBV21-1 with TRBJ2-7; TRBD2, the table's D call, lacks a check against the DNA. TRBV21-1 is annotated as a pseudogene. The CDR3 is 19 residues long. CDR3 nucleotides: TGTGCCAGCAGTTATACCGGGACTAGCGGGAGACATCTATATTACGAGCAGTACGTC. Translated, it gives CASSYTGTSGRHLYYEQYV.

The sample holds a few counts of this clonotype. The chain has TRBV6-2 or TRBV6-3 and TRBJ2-4; 8 nucleotides line up with TRBD1. The J segment lost 1 base and the V segment lost 5 bases, leaving 10 bases of the junction unmatched. This CDR3 has 17 residues. Germline loops: CDR1 MNHEY, CDR2 SVGEGT. CDR3 residues: CASSQQGQVPAKNIQYF. In nucleotides, the CDR3 is TGTGCCAGCAGTCAGCAGGGACAGGTGCCGGCCAAAAACATTCAGTACTTC.

This chain links TRBV20-1 with TRBJ2-6; the D gene is possibly TRBD1 (5 bases). V was clipped by 0 bases and J by 2 bases, with 8 bases between them. CDR1 and CDR2 (germline): DFQATT, SNEGSKA (reference sequence). This CDR3 is built from 15 residues. CDR3 coding DNA: TGCAGTGCTAGAGAAGGCAGGGCTGGGGCCAACGTCCTGACTTTC. Amino acids: CSAREGRAGANVLTF.

This clonotype has only a few counts. The chain joins TRBV29-1 to TRBJ2-5; unclear D gene. This CDR3 comprises 11 residues. The germline gives CDR1 SQVTM, CDR2 ANQGSEA. Trimming stripped 3 bases from V and 4 bases from J, with 6 bases between. CDR3 residues: CSVDLTETQYF. CDR3 bases: TGCAGCGTTGACCTCACAGAGACCCAGTACTTC.

This clonotype was recorded a few times. The chain combines TRBV5-1 with TRBJ2-7; TRBD2 matches 9 bases. J lost 2 bases, V lost 3 bases, and 15 bases had no gene match. The CDR3 totals 18 residues. Per the germline V gene, CDR1 is SGHRS and CDR2 is YFSETQ. CDR3 sequence reads: CASSSSGLAQNLAYEQYV. CDR3 in DNA: TGCGCCAGCAGCTCCTCCGGACTAGCGCAAAACCTCGCCTACGAGCAGTACGTC.

The rearrangement links TRBV28 to TRBJ2-7; 8 bases fit TRBD1. This CDR3 is 14 amino acids long. V shed 5 bases, J shed 3 bases, and the junction held 6 bases outside the gene matches. Germline V gene sequence: CDR1 MDHEN, CDR2 SYDVKM. The CDR3 DNA follows: TGTGCCAGCAGTCTTAGGACAGGGTACTACGAGCAGTACTTC. Translation: CASSLRTGYYEQYF.

The gene calls are TRBV27 and TRBJ2-2; D remains unclear. The CDR3 spans 13 residues. The V end was cut by 0 bases, the J end by 6 bases, with 5 bases between. Germline assignment: CDR1 MNHEY and CDR2 SMNVEV (reference sequence). CDR3 nucleotide sequence: TGTGCCAGCAGTTTATCGGGTTCCGGGGAGCTGTTTTTT. It specifies CASSLSGSGELFF.

This clonotype was found a few times. J is TRBJ2-5 and V is TRBV7-2; D possibly matches TRBD1 or TRBD2 (6 bases each). The length of the CDR3 is 14 residues. Trimming cost V 4 bases and J 5 bases, with 14 bases left between them. Germline CDR1 and CDR2: SGHTA and FQGNSA. The CDR3 here is CASSSWGAGETQYF. CDR3 sequence (DNA): TGTGCCAGCAGCTCCTGGGGGGCTGGGGAGACCCAGTACTTC.

This clonotype was seen only a few times. The rearrangement uses TRBV6-2 or TRBV6-3 and TRBJ1-2, with 9 bases matching TRBD1. This CDR3 comprises 16 residues. Germline V gene sequence: CDR1 MNHEY, CDR2 SVGEGT. V trimming: 3 bases; J trimming: 4 bases; junction bases outside the gene matches: 9. CDR3 DNA: TGTGCCAGCAGTTATCGGCCGGGACAGGGTGCCTATGGCTACACCTTC. It encodes CASSYRPGQGAYGYTF.

This clonotype was seen many times. The chain is built from TRBV9 and TRBJ1-2; tentatively, D is TRBD1 (5 bases). Germline V gives CDR1 SGDLS, CDR2 YYNGEE. The V and J ends lost 0 bases and 0 bases respectively, with 9 bases between them. The CDR3 loop spans 15 amino acids. The DNA for the CDR3 is TGTGCCAGCAGCGTAGTACAGACAGCTAACTATGGCTACACCTTC. Residues: CASSVVQTANYGYTF.

This clonotype was counted at least ten times. The junction shows a germline mismatch at one end, possibly a read error. The V call is TRBV5-1, the J call TRBJ2-1; TRBD2 matches at 11 bases. The CDR3 sequence is 15 residues long. Germline-derived CDR1 and CDR2 are SGHRS and YFSETQ. The CDR3 DNA reads as TGTGCCAGCAGCTTGGGGACTAGCGGTTACAATGAGCAGTTCTTC. Residues: CASSLGTSGYNEQFF.

Note on this clonotype: One junction end disagrees with the germline gene, perhaps due to a read error. The CDR3 nucleotides read TGTGCCAGCAGCTTAGCGGGCTGGACGATCAGGCGGGAGGGCTACTATGAGCAGTTCTTC. It specifies CASSLAGWTIRREGYYEQFF. The chain has TRBV7-2 and TRBJ2-1; 9 bases are a match to TRBD2. This CDR3 comprises 20 residues. Per the germline V gene, CDR1 is SGHTA and CDR2 is FQGNSA.

This clonotype was seen only a few times. The chain couples TRBV20-1 to TRBJ2-5; the match to TRBD2 covers 7 bases. This CDR3 contains 15 residues. Germline trimming cut 1 base from V and 3 bases from J; bases unmatched to any gene: 8. From germline, CDR1 is DFQATT and CDR2 SNEGSKA (reference sequence). The DNA for the CDR3 is TGCAGTGCTAGAGGAGATCGGGGGAGGGAAGAGACCCAGTACTTC. Encoded protein: CSARGDRGREETQYF.

The chain joins TRBV30 to TRBJ2-1; weak D call: TRBD2 (5 bases). CDR1 is GTSNPN and CDR2 is SVGIG in the germline V gene (reference sequence). The CDR3 spans 14 residues. V lost 1 base and J 8 bases, leaving 15 bases between the germline ends. CDR3 loop: CAWSDFASIYEQFF. CDR3 nucleotides: TGTGCCTGGAGTGATTTTGCTAGCATCTATGAGCAGTTCTTC.

In this sample, this clonotype turned up a few times. In DNA, the CDR3 is TGCAGTGCTAGTAGGGCCGGGGAGCTGTTTTTT. Its translation is CSASRAGELFF. V and J are TRBV20-1 and TRBJ2-2; D is ambiguous. Trimming removed 3 bases from V and 6 bases from J, with 5 bases in between. Per the germline V gene, CDR1 is DFQATT and CDR2 is SNEGSKA (reference sequence). This CDR3 has 11 amino acids.

In its sample, this clonotype was seen a few times. V is TRBV7-2 and J is TRBJ2-7; 10 bases match TRBD2. This CDR3 is 15 amino acids long. V gave up 6 bases and J gave up 0 bases; unmatched junction bases: 5. Germline CDR1 and CDR2: SGHTA and FQGNSA. For the CDR3, the DNA is TGTGCCAGCAGTTTTAGCGGGAGGAGCTCCTACGAGCAGTACGTC. It yields the protein CASSFSGRSSYEQYV.

The rearrangement links TRBV5-4 to TRBJ2-7; no firm D call. Per germline, CDR1 SGHNT and CDR2 YYREEE (reference sequence). Trimming took 3 bases from V and 6 from J, leaving 10 bases between them. The CDR3 loop spans 12 amino acids. Here the CDR3 DNA reads TGTGCCAGCAGCTCGACCCCAACCGAGCAGTACGTC. It specifies CASSSTPTEQYV.

The chain couples TRBV5-1 to TRBJ2-7; D perhaps matches TRBD2 (7 bases). V shed 2 bases and J shed 2 bases, with 11 bases lying between them. CDR3 length equals 14 residues. CDR1 SGHRS and CDR2 YFSETQ come from the germline V gene. The CDR3 loop is CASSLRGGTYEQYF. DNA of the CDR3: TGCGCCAGCAGCTTACGCGGGGGCACCTACGAGCAGTACTTC.

A few counts support this clonotype. The rearrangement joins TRBV20-1 to TRBJ2-1, with 8 nucleotides matching TRBD2. This CDR3 contains 20 residues. Looked up from germline, CDR1 is DFQATT and CDR2 is SNEGSKA (reference sequence). With V trimmed by 0 bases and J by 2 bases, 18 bases remained unmatched. The CDR3 reads CSARDGAGSIAGITYNEQFF. The CDR3 nucleotides read TGCAGTGCTAGAGATGGGGCAGGGTCAATAGCGGGAATAACCTACAATGAGCAGTTCTTC.

This clonotype was counted a few times. The gene calls are TRBV5-1 and TRBJ2-1; 13 bases match TRBD2. This CDR3 has 18 residues. CDR1 and CDR2 from the germline V gene are SGHRS and YFSETQ. V shed 2 bases, J shed 0 bases, and the junction held 5 bases outside the gene matches. CDR3 nucleotides: TGCGCCAGCAGCTTCGGGACTAGCGGGACTAGCTCCTACAATGAGCAGTTCTTC. Protein product: CASSFGTSGTSSYNEQFF.

The chain joins TRBV3-1 to TRBJ2-2; TRBD1 matches at 7 bases. The V gene end was trimmed by 7 bases and the J gene end by 6 bases; junction bases not matched to a gene: 14. The germline gives CDR1 LGHDT, CDR2 YNNKEL (reference sequence). The CDR3 has 16 amino acids. The CDR3 loop reads CASTPQQGTHPGELFF. CDR3 bases: TGTGCCAGCACCCCTCAACAGGGGACACACCCCGGGGAGCTGTTTTTT. The complete variable domain, with remaining parts taken from reference TRBV3-1 and TRBJ2-2, reads DTAVSQTPKYLVTQMGNDKSIKCEQNLGHDTMYWYKQDSKKFLKIMFSYNNKELIINETVPNRFSPKSPDKAHLNLHINSLELGDSAVYFCASTPQQGTHPGELFFGEGSRLTVL.

This clonotype has just a few counts. The chain combines TRBV7-9 with TRBJ1-2, with 7 bases matching TRBD1. This CDR3 comprises 12 residues. From germline, CDR1 is SEHNR and CDR2 FQNEAQ (reference sequence). With V trimmed by 3 bases and J by 8 bases, 3 bases remained unmatched. The DNA for the CDR3 is TGTGCCAGCAGCTTGACAGGGATGGGCTACACCTTC. Translating gives CASSLTGMGYTF.

CDR3 residues: CASTLMYSRLTNYEQYF. CDR3 in DNA: TGTGCCAGCACTCTCATGTACTCCAGGCTGACGAACTACGAGCAGTACTTC. The V call is TRBV2, the J call TRBJ2-7; no firm D call. Trimming took 7 bases from V and 3 from J, leaving 25 bases between them. CDR3 length: 17 amino acids. Germline V CDR1 and CDR2: SNHLY, FYNNEI.

The chain joins TRBV27 to TRBJ2-3, with 8 nucleotides matching TRBD2. Trimming took 5 bases from V and 1 from J; bases not matched to a gene: 14. The germline gives CDR1 MNHEY, CDR2 SMNVEV (reference sequence). The CDR3 is made up of 18 amino acids. The CDR3 loop reads CASSPRRIVREGTDTQYF. The CDR3 region has the DNA TGTGCCAGCAGTCCGCGCCGAATTGTGCGGGAGGGCACAGATACGCAGTATTTT.

CDR3 in amino acids: CASSQDMRDQPQHF. For the CDR3, the DNA is TGCGCCAGCAGCCAAGATATGAGGGATCAGCCCCAGCATTTT. The chain employs TRBV4-3 and TRBJ1-5, with D uncertain. The CDR3 spans 14 residues. Trimming left V 0 bases short and J 5 bases short, with 8 bases between. CDR1 is LGHNA and CDR2 is YSLEER in the germline V gene.

V usage is TRBV9 and J usage is TRBJ2-3, with TRBD1 matching 10 bases. The CDR3 has 15 residues. The J segment lost 2 bases and the V segment lost 3 bases, leaving 3 bases of the junction unmatched. Germline CDR1 is SGDLS and CDR2 is YYNGEE. This CDR3 is CASSAGTGATDTQYF. The CDR3 DNA reads as TGTGCCAGCAGCGCCGGGACAGGGGCCACAGATACGCAGTATTTT.

This clonotype was seen only a few times. The chain has TRBV28 and TRBJ2-1; D is possibly TRBD2 (6 bases). Per the germline V gene, CDR1 is MDHEN and CDR2 is SYDVKM. This CDR3 is 16 amino acids long. V was clipped by 2 bases and J by 3 bases, with 14 bases between them. Here the CDR3 DNA reads TGTGCCAGCAGTTTAGGTCGGACGGGGGTCTACAATGAGCAGTTCTTC. Translation: CASSLGRTGVYNEQFF.

The sample holds a few counts of this clonotype. The CDR3 nucleotides are TGTGCCAGCAGCTTATTGGACAGGGGGACCACTGAAGCTTTCTTT. Amino acid sequence: CASSLLDRGTTEAFF. The chain is built from TRBV5-6 and TRBJ1-1, with 10 bases matching TRBD1. V shed 2 bases and J 4 bases; nucleotides not matched to a gene: 5. The CDR3 runs to 15 residues. The V gene's germline CDR1 is SGHDT and CDR2 YYEEEE.

In this sample, this clonotype turned up a few times. The chain combines TRBV19 with TRBJ2-1; 8 nucleotides line up with TRBD2. Trimming at V came to 4 bases and at J to 1 base, leaving 9 bases not matched to a gene. CDR1 is LNHDA and CDR2 is SQIVND in the germline V gene (reference sequence). The CDR3 length is 17 residues. The CDR3 is CASSRSKAGVSYNEQFF. The CDR3 region has the DNA TGTGCCAGTAGTAGAAGCAAAGCGGGAGTGTCCTACAATGAGCAGTTCTTC. The full variable domain, in which reference TRBV19 and TRBJ2-1 provide the parts outside the CDR3, is DGGITQSPKYLFRKEGQNVTLSCEQNLNHDAMYWYRQDPGQGLRLIYYSQIVNDFQKGDIAEGYSVSREKKESFPLTVTSAQKNPTAFYLCASSRSKAGVSYNEQFFGPGTRLTVL.

Comments on this clonotype: With a much larger clone just one base away, this may be a read error. The chain employs TRBV7-8 and TRBJ2-1; 12 bases are shared with TRBD2. Germline values: CDR1 SGHVS, CDR2 FQNEAQ. The CDR3 sequence is 15 residues long. The CDR3 sequence is CASSFSSGGANDQFF. The CDR3 nucleotides are TGTGCCAGCAGCTTCTCTAGCGGGGGGGCCAATGACCAGTTCTTC. The variable domain in full, completed from reference TRBV7-8 and TRBJ2-1, reads GAGVSQSPRYKVAKRGQDVALRCDPISGHVSLFWYQQALGQGPEFLTYFQNEAQLDKSGLPSDRFFAERPEGSVSTLKIQRTQQEDSAVYLCASSFSSGGANDQFFGPGTRLTVL.